This T cell receptor (beta chain) was identified during a study of shared clonotypes between healthy human individuals. Repertoires were generated with immunoSEQ multiplex PCR, while TCRdb's copy carries only in-frame clones and drops some. This sample yields 1.4 million or so clones, of which about 98.5% are seen a single time; around 0.33% belongs to the top ten. This CDR3 spans 13 amino acids. Germline-derived CDR1 and CDR2 are SGHRS and YFSETQ. The J segment lost 15 bases and the V segment lost 3 bases, leaving 12 bases of the junction unmatched. The sequenced sample was naive CD4+ T cells sorted from blood. As for subset: CD45RA+ positively selected. The clonotype originates from a man aged 30 to 45 in good health. The chain carries TRBV5-1 and TRBJ2-1; 7 positions match TRBD1. The DNA for the CDR3 is TGCGCCAGCAGCTCTACTTTGACAGGGTCCTCGTTCTTC. Translated: CASSSTLTGSSFF. The full variable domain, in which reference TRBV5-1 and TRBJ2-1 provide the parts outside the CDR3, is KAGVTQTPRYLIKTRGQQVTLSCSPISGHRSVSWYQQTPGQGLQFLFEYFSETQRNKGNFPGRFSGRQFSNSRSEMNVSTLELGDSALYLCASSSTLTGSSFFGPGTRLTVL.